This TCR beta chain was observed in a study of T cells in Graves' hyperthyroidism and ophthalmopathy. Findings and caveats of the study: Ophthalmopathy got predicted by the model a median 6.5 months before its onset.

CDR3 size: 13 residues. The trim removed 6 bases at V and 7 bases at J, leaving 7 bases unmatched. Germline V gene lookup returns CDR1 MNHNS and CDR2 SASEGT. About this clonotype itself: The antigen is unknown.

Amplification yielded TCR beta CDR3 regions, with RNA transcripts as the source. HTBI primers drove first-round RT-PCR of the TCR CDR3. TCRdb analysed the multiplex PCR reads with MiXCR anew, one entry per CDR3 protein. The top ten hold more than 20% of the sample, which has about 380,000 distinct CDR3 sequences, roughly 13% seen once. This TCR was sampled from a man aged 25-45 years with Graves' hyperthyroidism that later progressed to Graves' ophthalmopathy. The rearrangement uses TRBV6-1 and TRBJ2-7; 9 nucleotides match TRBD1. The sample taken for sequencing was blood. CDR3 nucleotide sequence: TGTGCCAGCAGCCCCGGGACAGGGAAGGAGCAGTACTTC. It translates to CASSPGTGKEQYF.